This T cell receptor beta chain was obtained from a study of T cells of healthy individuals (dated by TCRdb to about 2018). The library relied on 5' RACE. Sequencing took place on an Illumina MiSeq. TCRdb reprocessed the public reads (quality trimming at Q25 with fastp, clone calling with MiXCR) and kept in-frame beta chains. A single entry per CDR3 protein holds the most common genes and DNA from its merged rows. The sample table records 60,000 to 80,000 distinct CDR3 sequences; 15% to 20% of these occur just once. Approximately 4.7% of the sample belongs to the ten largest clones. A few counts support this clonotype. Its antigen has not been determined. The sample holds no much larger clone one base away, and base qualities are not on file. The CDR3, cysteine through phenylalanine, is 13 amino acids long. The entry retains the CDR3 DNA only, 39 bases that are in frame from base 1. The junction carries 8 bases between V and J, which are trimmed by 1 base and 2 bases respectively. The CDR1 and CDR2 encoded by the germline V gene are SQVTM and ANQGSEA.

The source of this sequence is a human donor in good health. Recombination joined TRBV29-1 with TRBJ2-5; TRBD2 is perhaps the D gene, given 5 matching bases. The nucleotide sequence reads as follows: TGCAGCGTTGAAGGACTACTTCAAGAGACCCAGTACTTC. The translation is CSVEGLLQETQYF.